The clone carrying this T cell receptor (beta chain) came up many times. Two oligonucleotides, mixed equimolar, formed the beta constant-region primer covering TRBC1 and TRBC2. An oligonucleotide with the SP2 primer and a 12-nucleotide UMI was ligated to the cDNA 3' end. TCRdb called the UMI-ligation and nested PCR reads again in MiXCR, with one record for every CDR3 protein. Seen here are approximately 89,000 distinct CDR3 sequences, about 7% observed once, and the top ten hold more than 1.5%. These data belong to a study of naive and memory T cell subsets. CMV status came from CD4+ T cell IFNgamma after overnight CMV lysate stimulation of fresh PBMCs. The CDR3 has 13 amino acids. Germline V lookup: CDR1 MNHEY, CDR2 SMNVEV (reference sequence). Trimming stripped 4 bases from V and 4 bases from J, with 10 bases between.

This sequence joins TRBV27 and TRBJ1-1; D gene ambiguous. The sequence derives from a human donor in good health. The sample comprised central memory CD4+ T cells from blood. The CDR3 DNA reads TGTGCCAGCAGTTATGGACGGGGCACTGAAGCTTTCTTT. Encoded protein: CASSYGRGTEAFF.